This T cell receptor (beta chain) originates from a study of Graves' ophthalmopathy and Graves' hyperthyroidism. Study-level results: Among thyroid clonotypes expanded above 0.001 frequency, most also appeared in blood. Between ophthalmopathy and stable hyperthyroidism, a 13-signature model drew a separation with 87.88% sensitivity and roughly 80% specificity.

This CDR3 is built from 15 residues. Per the germline V gene, CDR1 is SEHNR and CDR2 is FQNEAQ (reference sequence). V was pared by 4 bases and J by 2 bases, with 14 bases between. TCR beta CDR3 regions were amplified from RNA transcripts. HTBI primers were employed in first-round RT-PCR, then a second-round multiplex PCR followed. One entry per CDR3 protein results from TCRdb running MiXCR on the multiplex PCR reads. The data hold a few hundred thousand distinct CDR3 sequences, with 35% to 40% observed a single time. This clonotype was recorded many times. No antigen is known for it. Sequenced: peripheral blood or thyroid tissue (not recorded which). The source of this sequence is an adult man with Graves' hyperthyroidism. This sequence joins TRBV7-9 and TRBJ1-1; D is unresolved. CDR3 protein: CASSSPRHPNTEAFF. CDR3 DNA: TGTGCCAGCAGCTCGCCCAGGCATCCCAACACTGAAGCTTTCTTT. The whole variable domain, remainder taken from reference TRBV7-9 and TRBJ1-1, is DTGVSQNPRHKITKRGQNVTFRCDPISEHNRLYWYRQTLGQGPEFLTYFQNEAQLEKSRLLSDRFSAERPKGSFSTLEIQRTEQGDSAMYLCASSSPRHPNTEAFFGQGTRLTVV.